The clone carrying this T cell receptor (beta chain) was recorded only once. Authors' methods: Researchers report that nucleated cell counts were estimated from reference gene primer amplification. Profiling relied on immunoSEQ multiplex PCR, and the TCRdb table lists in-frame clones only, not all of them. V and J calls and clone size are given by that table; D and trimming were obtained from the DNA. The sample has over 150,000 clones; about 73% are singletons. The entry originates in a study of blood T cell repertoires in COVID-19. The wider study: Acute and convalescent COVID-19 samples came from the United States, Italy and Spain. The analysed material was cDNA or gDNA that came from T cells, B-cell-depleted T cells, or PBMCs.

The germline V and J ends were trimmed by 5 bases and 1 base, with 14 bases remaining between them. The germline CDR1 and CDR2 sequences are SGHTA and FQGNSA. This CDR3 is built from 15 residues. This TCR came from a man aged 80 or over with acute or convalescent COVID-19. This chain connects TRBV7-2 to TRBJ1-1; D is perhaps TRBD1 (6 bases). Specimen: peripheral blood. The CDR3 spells CASSPWTATNTEAFF. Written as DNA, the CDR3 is TGTGCCAGCAGCCCTTGGACAGCCACGAACACTGAAGCTTTCTTT.